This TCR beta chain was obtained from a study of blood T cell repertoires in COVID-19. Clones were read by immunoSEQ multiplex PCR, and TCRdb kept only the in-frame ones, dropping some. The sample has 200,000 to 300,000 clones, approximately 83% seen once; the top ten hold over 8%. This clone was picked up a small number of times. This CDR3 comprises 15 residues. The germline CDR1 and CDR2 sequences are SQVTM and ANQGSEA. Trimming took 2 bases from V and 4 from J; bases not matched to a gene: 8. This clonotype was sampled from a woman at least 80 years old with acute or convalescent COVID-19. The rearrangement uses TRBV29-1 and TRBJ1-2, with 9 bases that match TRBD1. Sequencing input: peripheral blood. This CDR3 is CSVEPPDRGPYGYTF. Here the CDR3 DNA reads TGCAGCGTTGAACCCCCGGACAGGGGCCCCTATGGCTACACCTTC.